This T cell receptor (beta chain) was found in a study of T cell responses to AZD1222 COVID-19 vaccine. Whole-study context: Pooled in the analysis were second doses at about 4 or about 12 weeks. Study-wide results and caveats: After the peak T cell response, and only then, were repertoires sampled. Distributed over spike, vaccine-associated CD4 TCRs predominated at 160-218 and 743-854. Donors in the cohort were predominantly white British and more often female, and clonal diversity was possibly underestimated.

V was clipped by 6 bases and J by 5 bases, with 13 bases between them. CDR1 and CDR2 (germline): SEHNR, FQNEAQ (reference sequence). The CDR3 covers 13 residues. This clone was detected only a few times. The antigen remains unidentified. This table comes from immunoSEQ multiplex PCR, and its TCRdb copy is limited to in-frame clones, with some not included. This sample yields more than 85,000 clones, of which approximately 90% are seen a single time; under 10% belongs to the top ten. The input for sequencing was peripheral blood, taken on day 0 of AZD1222 vaccination. This clonotype originated in an adult in good health. The chain couples TRBV7-9 to TRBJ2-5, with D unclear. The CDR3 here is CASRSASMETQYF. DNA for the CDR3: TGTGCCAGCAGGTCGGCCTCGATGGAGACCCAGTACTTC.